The 4 T cell receptor beta chains given below trace back to one sample, sequenced in a study of tumor and adjacent non-tumor tissue in lung cancer. This sample's RNA came from whole unsorted tissue. This non-tumor lung sample came from over 3 cm beyond the tumor edge. TCRbeta libraries were built with three rounds of nested PCR, modified from ARM-PCR. Using its own MiXCR run on the multiplex PCR reads, TCRdb lists one record per CDR3 protein. The sample holds 65,000 to 85,000 distinct CDR3 sequences; roughly three quarters are singletons and the top ten take under 55%. Sequencing used distant non-tumor lung tissue. Source of these receptors: a man between 60 and 70 years old with non-small cell lung cancer.

In regard to this clonotype: Mismatch with germline at one junction end may stem from a read error. V usage is TRBV7-6 and J usage is TRBJ2-1; 8 bases are a match to TRBD2. The germline CDR1 and CDR2 sequences are SGHVS and FNYEAQ. The CDR3 length is 15 residues. Here the CDR3 reads CASSPLAGTYNERFF. CDR3 DNA sequence: TGTGCCAGCAGCCCTCTAGCGGGCACCTACAATGAGCGGTTCTTC.

Concerning this clonotype: This is likely a read error, given that the CDR3 carries no conserved phenylalanine or tryptophan at its end. V usage is TRBV4-2 and J usage is TRBJ2-1; TRBD2 might be the D (6 bases). CDR1 is LGHNA, CDR2 YNFKEQ, per germline. The CDR3 is 15 residues long. The CDR3 sequence is CVSSQERVSYNEQFL. The CDR3 coding sequence is TGTGTCAGCAGCCAGGAGCGGGTCTCCTACAACGAGCAGTTCCTC.

About this clonotype itself: One end of the junction fails to match germline, which may point to a read error. V usage is TRBV4-2 and J usage is TRBJ2-2; D perhaps matches TRBD2 (5 bases). The germline V gene has CDR1 LGHNA and CDR2 YNFKEQ. CDR3 length: 16 residues. CDR3 in DNA: TGTGCCAGCAGCCGATACAGCGGATCTAACACCGTGGAGCTGTTTTTC. This translates into CASSRYSGSNTVELFF.

The chain employs TRBV5-4 and TRBJ2-2; 11 nucleotides line up with TRBD1. Germline V CDR1 and CDR2: SGHNT, YYREEE (reference sequence). Trimming at V came to 5 bases and at J to 6 bases, leaving 6 bases not matched to a gene. This CDR3 comprises 15 residues. CDR3 DNA: TGTGCCAGCAGAGCCGGGACAGGGGGGTCCGGGGAGCTGTTTTTT. This sequence encodes CASRAGTGGSGELFF. Complete variable domain (other parts from reference TRBV5-4 and TRBJ2-2): ETGVTQSPTHLIKTRGQQVTLRCSSQSGHNTVSWYQQALGQGPQFIFQYYREEENGRGNFPPRFSGLQFPNYSSELNVNALELDDSALYLCASRAGTGGSGELFFGEGSRLTVL.